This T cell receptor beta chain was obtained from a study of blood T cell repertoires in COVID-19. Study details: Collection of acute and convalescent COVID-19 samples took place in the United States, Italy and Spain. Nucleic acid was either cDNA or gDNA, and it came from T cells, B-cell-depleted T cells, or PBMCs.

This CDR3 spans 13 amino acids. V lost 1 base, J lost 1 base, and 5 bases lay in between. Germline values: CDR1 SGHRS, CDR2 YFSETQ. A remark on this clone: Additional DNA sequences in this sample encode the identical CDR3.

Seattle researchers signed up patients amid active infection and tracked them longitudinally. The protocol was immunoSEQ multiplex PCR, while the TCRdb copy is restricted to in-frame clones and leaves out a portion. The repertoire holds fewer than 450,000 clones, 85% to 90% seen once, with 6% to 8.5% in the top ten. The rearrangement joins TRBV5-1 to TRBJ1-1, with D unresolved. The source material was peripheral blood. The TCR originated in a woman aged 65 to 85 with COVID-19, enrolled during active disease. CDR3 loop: CASSLRGNTEAFF. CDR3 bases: TGCGCCAGCAGCTTGAGAGGGAACACTGAAGCTTTCTTT.